Below are 29 T cell receptor beta chains sequenced from a single sample in a study of T cell responses to AZD1222 COVID-19 vaccine. Assay: immunoSEQ multiplex PCR; the TCRdb copy retains only in-frame clones and omits some. Found here are 95,000 to 150,000 clones, 70% to 90% of them singletons; the top ten hold about 5%. This specimen was peripheral blood, taken on day 0 of AZD1222 vaccination. The receptors were gathered from an adult in good health.

This clone was seen once. The chain carries TRBV28 and TRBJ1-5, with unresolved D. The V end was cut by 6 bases, the J end by 5 bases, with 11 bases between. Germline V CDR1 and CDR2: MDHEN, SYDVKM. This CDR3 is 13 amino acids long. The DNA for the CDR3 is TGTGCCAGCAGCGAGAACACCGATCAGCCCCAGCATTTT. This gives the protein CASSENTDQPQHF.

The chain recombines TRBV5-5 with TRBJ2-3; 7 nucleotides match TRBD2. V was pared by 4 bases and J by 2 bases, with 4 bases of the junction left unmatched. CDR1 and CDR2 (germline): SGHKS, YYEKEE (reference sequence). CDR3 length equals 14 residues. CDR3 loop: CASSRDYFTDTQYF. CDR3 DNA sequence: TGTGCCAGCAGCAGGGACTACTTCACAGATACGCAGTATTTT.

J is TRBJ1-1 and V is TRBV5-1; D is undetermined. Germline V gene lookup returns CDR1 SGHRS and CDR2 YFSETQ. The V end was cut by 2 bases, the J end by 6 bases, with 14 bases between. The CDR3 is 14 amino acids. The CDR3 DNA reads as TGCGCCAGCAGCTTTAGACAACTTAATGCTGAAGCTTTCTTT. Protein product: CASSFRQLNAEAFF.

This chain uses TRBV6-1 with TRBJ2-7; 9 bases are shared with TRBD2. The CDR3 runs to 15 residues. Losses at the gene ends were 2 bases for V and 7 bases for J; bases not matched to a gene: 9. In germline, CDR1 is MNHNS, CDR2 SASEGT. CDR3 sequence: CASSESGTSYYEQYF. The CDR3 coding sequence is TGTGCCAGCAGTGAATCCGGGACTAGCTATTATGAGCAGTACTTC.

The chain couples TRBV7-8 to TRBJ1-6; D is unresolved. The germline V gene encodes CDR1 SGHVS and CDR2 FQNEAQ. Trimming took 2 bases from V and 8 from J, leaving 7 bases between them. This CDR3 comprises 13 residues. CDR3 sequence reads: CASSLPGHSPLHF. In nucleotides, the CDR3 is TGTGCCAGCAGCTTACCGGGTCATTCACCCCTCCACTTT.

This sequence joins TRBV9 and TRBJ1-1; a weak D match, TRBD1 (6 bases). Germline CDR1 SGDLS, CDR2 YYNGEE. This CDR3 comprises 17 residues. V lost 0 bases to trimming and J lost 2 bases, with 17 bases between them. The CDR3 loop reads CASSVARQESPNTEAFF. CDR3 nucleotide sequence: TGTGCCAGCAGCGTAGCGCGACAGGAGAGCCCAAACACTGAAGCTTTCTTT.

This clone occurred a few times. In the same sample, other DNA sequences code for this CDR3. The rearrangement joins TRBV2 to TRBJ1-1; the match to TRBD1 covers 7 bases. V lost 4 bases to trimming and J lost 0 bases; unmatched junction nucleotides: 5. Germline lookup yields CDR1 SNHLY and CDR2 FYNNEI. The CDR3 loop spans 15 amino acids. CDR3 region: CASSGRTGLNTEAFF. CDR3 sequence (DNA): TGTGCCAGCAGTGGCAGGACAGGCCTGAACACTGAAGCTTTCTTT.

The CDR3 reads CASSPRQFITYGYTF. In DNA form, the CDR3 reads TGTGCCAGCAGCCCTAGACAGTTTATAACCTATGGCTACACCTTC. This chain connects TRBV7-8 to TRBJ1-2, with TRBD1 as a possible D gene (5 bases). Trimming cost V 5 bases and J 4 bases, with 17 bases left between them. This CDR3 contains 15 residues. CDR1 is SGHVS, CDR2 FQNEAQ, per germline.

The rearrangement uses TRBV25-1 and TRBJ2-3; the match to TRBD2 covers 9 bases. Looked up from germline, CDR1 is MGHDK and CDR2 is SYGVNS. This CDR3 contains 16 residues. Losses at the gene ends were 1 base for V and 5 bases for J; bases not matched to a gene: 7. CDR3 sequence: CASSEWRGGRRDTQYF. The CDR3 DNA follows: TGTGCCAGCAGTGAATGGCGGGGGGGGAGGCGAGATACGCAGTATTTT. Together with reference TRBV25-1 and TRBJ2-3, the CDR3 gives the full variable domain: EADIYQTPRYLVIGTGKKITLECSQTMGHDKMYWYQQDPGMELHLIHYSYGVNSTEKGDLSSESTVSRIRTEHFPLTLESARPSHTSQYLCASSEWRGGRRDTQYFGPGTRLTVL.

The CDR3 DNA reads as TGCGCCAGCAGGACCGGGACAGCCCTGCGGGGCGGGGAGCTGTTTTTT. It translates to CASRTGTALRGGELFF. This chain joins TRBV5-1 and TRBJ2-2; a weak D match, TRBD1 (7 bases). Trimming stripped 5 bases from V and 7 bases from J, with 21 bases between. Germline CDR1 and CDR2: SGHRS and YFSETQ. The length of the CDR3 is 16 residues.

Here the CDR3 reads CASSSSAGASYNEQFF. DNA for the CDR3: TGTGCCAGCAGTTCCTCGGCCGGGGCATCCTACAATGAGCAGTTCTTC. This chain joins TRBV6-2 or TRBV6-3 and TRBJ2-1; D assignment may be TRBD1 or TRBD2 (5 bases each). CDR3 length equals 16 residues. The V gene lost 4 bases and the J gene lost 1 base, with 14 bases spanning the gap. Germline V lookup: CDR1 MNHEY, CDR2 SVGEGT.

V gene TRBV18 combines with J gene TRBJ2-2, with D hard to call. Trimming left V 3 bases short and J 2 bases short, with 10 bases between. Looked up from germline, CDR1 is KGHSH and CDR2 is LQKENI. The CDR3 length is 15 residues. As DNA, the CDR3 is TGTGCCAGCTCACCCCGGCTCGAAAACACCGGGGAGCTGTTTTTT. This codes for CASSPRLENTGELFF.

This chain joins TRBV4-2 and TRBJ2-2, with TRBD1 identical over 9 bases. Losses at the gene ends were 5 bases for V and 6 bases for J; bases not matched to a gene: 7. CDR1 and CDR2 from the germline V gene are LGHNA and YNFKEQ. CDR3 length equals 15 residues. This chain's CDR3 is CASSAPGQGAGELFF. CDR3 sequence (DNA): TGTGCCAGCAGCGCCCCGGGACAGGGCGCCGGGGAGCTGTTTTTT.

The V gene is TRBV7-2, the J gene TRBJ2-1; perhaps TRBD2 as D (5 bases). The germline gives CDR1 SGHTA, CDR2 FQGNSA. V shed 6 bases and J shed 5 bases, with 17 bases lying between them. This CDR3 comprises 15 residues. The CDR3 nucleotides read TGTGCCAGCAGTTCGCTACGGGGAACACACAATGAGCAGTTCTTC. Translation gives CASSSLRGTHNEQFF. Full variable domain (outside the CDR3, taken from reference TRBV7-2 and TRBJ2-1): GAGVSQSPSNKVTEKGKDVELRCDPISGHTALYWYRQSLGQGLEFLIYFQGNSAPDKSGLPSDRFSAERTGGSVSTLTIQRTQQEDSAVYLCASSSLRGTHNEQFFGPGTRLTVL.

The chain couples TRBV12-3 or TRBV12-4 to TRBJ2-5; D is unresolved. The V and J ends lost 1 base and 3 bases respectively, with 0 bases between them. The CDR3 is 11 amino acids. CDR3 protein: CASSLEETQYF. As DNA, the CDR3 is TGTGCCAGCAGTTTAGAAGAGACCCAGTACTTC.

V gene TRBV6-2 or TRBV6-3 combines with J gene TRBJ1-4, with 10 bases aligning to TRBD1. Germline V gene lookup returns CDR1 MNHEY and CDR2 SVGEGT. This CDR3 is 16 amino acids long. V shed 6 bases and J 4 bases; nucleotides not matched to a gene: 8. The CDR3 protein is CASSPGQGRNNEKLFF. The CDR3 DNA reads TGTGCCAGCAGCCCGGGACAGGGGCGAAATAATGAAAAACTGTTTTTT.

V and J are TRBV6-4 and TRBJ2-1; 8 bases align to TRBD1. The CDR3 spans 15 residues. Trimming cost V 0 bases and J 8 bases; bases outside gene matches: 6. CDR1 is MRHNA and CDR2 is SNTAGT in the germline V gene. The CDR3 loop is CASSDSRGQGDEQFF. The DNA for the CDR3 is TGTGCCAGCAGTGACTCCAGGGGGCAGGGGGATGAGCAGTTCTTC.

The chain employs TRBV28 and TRBJ1-1, with 10 bases fitting TRBD1. The V segment lost 2 bases and the J segment 6 bases; nucleotides outside the gene matches: 6. This CDR3 is built from 15 residues. The germline gives CDR1 MDHEN, CDR2 SYDVKM. DNA of the CDR3: TGTGCCAGCAGTTTACCCGGGACAGGGGATGCTGAAGCTTTCTTT. It yields the protein CASSLPGTGDAEAFF.

The chain recombines TRBV19 with TRBJ1-4; unclear D gene. Germline lookup yields CDR1 LNHDA and CDR2 SQIVND (reference sequence). Trimming left V 5 bases short and J 0 bases short, with 19 bases between. There are 18 residues in the CDR3. CDR3 loop: CASSVRPPYITTNEKLFF. For the CDR3, the DNA is TGTGCCAGTAGTGTCCGTCCCCCTTATATTACAACTAATGAAAAACTGTTTTTT.

The rearrangement uses TRBV7-3 and TRBJ1-6; D unresolved. This CDR3 is built from 14 residues. CDR1 SGHTA and CDR2 FQGTGA come from the germline V gene. Trimming took off 3 bases at V and 8 bases at J, with 11 bases between the two ends. CDR3 nucleotide sequence: TGTGCCAGCAGCTTCGGCCCTGCGGATTCACCCCTCCACTTT. This translates into CASSFGPADSPLHF.

V and J are TRBV7-2 and TRBJ2-3; D possibly corresponds to TRBD2 (7 bases). V lost 3 bases and J lost 7, with 14 bases in between. From germline, CDR1 is SGHTA and CDR2 FQGNSA. The CDR3 extends over 14 amino acids. The CDR3 reads CASSLGGQLNTQYF. The CDR3, as DNA: TGTGCCAGCAGCTTGGGGGGGCAGTTGAATACGCAGTATTTT.

The J gene is TRBJ1-5, the V gene TRBV18; TRBD1 matches at 7 bases. Germline CDR1 reads KGHSH; CDR2 reads LQKENI. Trimming removed 1 base from V and 4 bases from J; junction bases left unmatched: 4. This CDR3 has 15 residues. This chain's CDR3 is CASSPQGAGNQPQHF. The CDR3 DNA is TGTGCCAGCTCACCACAGGGGGCTGGTAATCAGCCCCAGCATTTT.

This chain joins TRBV3-1 (or the pseudogene TRBV3-2) and TRBJ2-4, with D tentatively TRBD1 (6 bases). Germline CDR1 LGHDT, CDR2 YNNKEL (reference sequence). V was pared by 5 bases and J by 5 bases, with 16 bases between. This CDR3 has 15 amino acids. Written as DNA, the CDR3 is TGTGCCAGCAGCACGAGTATGGGGGCTGAAAACATTCAGTACTTC. As protein: CASSTSMGAENIQYF.

This sequence joins TRBV5-1 and TRBJ1-1; TRBD1 might be the D (5 bases). CDR3 length: 16 residues. Germline values: CDR1 SGHRS, CDR2 YFSETQ. The V gene lost 3 bases and the J gene lost 0 bases, with 15 bases spanning the gap. CDR3 residues: CASSSGTVIMNTEAFF. The CDR3 DNA reads as TGCGCCAGCAGCTCCGGGACGGTAATCATGAACACTGAAGCTTTCTTT.

V gene TRBV6-5 combines with J gene TRBJ1-3; D gene unclear. Trimming took 6 bases from V and 0 from J, leaving 12 bases between them. CDR1 MNHEY and CDR2 SVGAGI come from the germline V gene. The CDR3 extends over 15 amino acids. The CDR3 loop reads CASSRTAFSGNTIYF. The CDR3 nucleotides read TGTGCCAGCAGCAGGACGGCTTTCTCTGGAAACACCATATATTTT.

The CDR3 DNA is TGTGCCAGCTACTCAATCGGGGGGCGGGAGCAGTTCTTC. Residues: CASYSIGGREQFF. The V and J genes are TRBV6-5 and TRBJ2-1; weak D call: TRBD2 (7 bases). CDR3 length equals 13 residues. CDR1 is MNHEY, CDR2 SVGAGI, per germline. Trimming shortened V by 8 bases and J by 10 bases, and 18 bases separated the two germline ends.

The chain is built from TRBV7-2 and TRBJ1-6; a weak D match, TRBD1 (5 bases). Trimming took 2 bases from V and 5 from J, leaving 10 bases between them. This CDR3 contains 15 residues. Germline loops: CDR1 SGHTA, CDR2 FQGNSA. CDR3 residues: CASSLSGADNSPLHF. CDR3 coding DNA: TGTGCCAGCAGCTTATCCGGGGCTGATAATTCACCCCTCCACTTT.

V gene TRBV29-1 combines with J gene TRBJ1-1; the D is unclear. Germline V gene sequence: CDR1 SQVTM, CDR2 ANQGSEA. V lost 4 bases and J lost 5, with 14 bases in between. The CDR3 loop spans 13 amino acids. This chain's CDR3 is CSVGQSGGTEAFF. As DNA, the CDR3 is TGCAGCGTTGGTCAGTCGGGCGGGACTGAAGCTTTCTTT.

The rearrangement joins TRBV28 to TRBJ1-4; tentatively, D is TRBD1 (6 bases). This CDR3 contains 13 residues. V gave up 7 bases and J gave up 6 bases, with 12 bases separating them. CDR1 is MDHEN, CDR2 SYDVKM, per germline. CDR3 bases: TGTGCCAGCAAGGGAGGGGGGGATGAAAAACTGTTTTTT. Translating gives CASKGGGDEKLFF.